These 13 T cell receptor beta chains were sequenced from one sample in a study of blood T cell repertoires in COVID-19. TCRdb's table, derived via immunoSEQ multiplex PCR, lists solely in-frame clones and lacks some. The profile shows around 15,000 clones, approximately 88% of them singletons. Input material: peripheral blood. These receptors were taken from a human donor in a cohort sampled during active COVID-19.

The chain joins TRBV2 to TRBJ1-1; 8 bases align to TRBD1. From germline, CDR1 is SNHLY and CDR2 FYNNEI. Trimming at V came to 8 bases and at J to 4 bases, leaving 6 bases not matched to a gene. The CDR3 covers 13 residues. CDR3: CASPRDRFTEAFF. The CDR3 region has the DNA TGTGCCAGCCCTCGGGACAGGTTCACTGAAGCTTTCTTT. The full variable domain, its missing parts supplied by reference TRBV2 and TRBJ1-1, is EPEVTQTPSHQVTQMGQEVILRCVPISNHLYFYWYRQILGQKVEFLVSFYNNEISEKSEIFDDQFSVERPDGSNFTLKIRSTKLEDSAMYFCASPRDRFTEAFFGQGTRLTVV.

The chain joins TRBV7-2 to TRBJ2-4; D might be TRBD1 (7 bases). The CDR3 runs 19 residues. V lost 2 bases and J lost 2, with 22 bases in between. Per germline, CDR1 SGHTA and CDR2 FQGNSA. The CDR3 loop is CASSLILQGGVVTKNIQYF. In DNA, the CDR3 is TGTGCCAGCAGCTTAATACTTCAGGGGGGCGTAGTAACCAAAAACATTCAGTACTTC.

J is TRBJ2-1 and V is TRBV7-2; 7 bases match TRBD2. CDR1 and CDR2 from the germline V gene are SGHTA and FQGNSA. The CDR3 runs 15 residues. The V and J ends lost 0 bases and 1 base, in that order; junction bases with no gene match: 0. CDR3 in amino acids: CASSLARGSYNEQFF. CDR3 in DNA: TGTGCCAGCAGCTTAGCGCGGGGGTCCTACAATGAGCAGTTCTTC.

The J gene is TRBJ2-7, the V gene TRBV19; TRBD1 matches at 7 bases. Germline V lookup: CDR1 LNHDA, CDR2 SQIVND (reference sequence). V gave up 6 bases and J gave up 0 bases; unmatched junction bases: 8. CDR3 length: 15 residues. The CDR3 bases are TGTGCCAGTAGCGAGGGACAGTTCAGCTCCTACGAGCAGTACTTC. Encoded protein: CASSEGQFSSYEQYF.

This chain joins TRBV10-3 and TRBJ2-2; D ambiguous. The CDR3 runs 15 residues. Trimming left V 0 bases short and J 0 bases short, with 5 bases between. Germline V gene data show CDR1 as ENHRY and CDR2 as SYGVKD. The CDR3 region has the DNA TGTGCCATCAGTGAGTCAACAGCGAACACCGGGGAGCTGTTTTTT. It is translated as CAISESTANTGELFF.

V usage is TRBV11-2 and J usage is TRBJ1-1; TRBD1 aligns across 8 bases. Germline V gives CDR1 SGHAT, CDR2 FQNNGV. The CDR3 spans 15 residues. V gave up 5 bases and J gave up 1 base; unmatched junction bases: 6. As DNA, the CDR3 is TGTGCCAGCAGCCTCGGGGACAGGCCGAACACTGAAGCTTTCTTT. This translates into CASSLGDRPNTEAFF.

The rearrangement links TRBV5-1 to TRBJ2-5; 8 nucleotides line up with TRBD2. Germline lookup yields CDR1 SGHRS and CDR2 YFSETQ. The CDR3 length is 14 residues. V was clipped by 4 bases and J by 3 bases; unmatched bases: 5. The CDR3 DNA reads as TGCGCCAGCAGCGTCGGGGGGGCCAAAGAGACCCAGTACTTC. It yields the protein CASSVGGAKETQYF.

The V call is TRBV6-5, the J call TRBJ2-5, with 7 positions matching TRBD1. Germline CDR1 MNHEY, CDR2 SVGAGI. V shed 6 bases, J shed 5 bases, and the junction held 9 bases outside the gene matches. The CDR3 is made up of 14 amino acids. The CDR3 region has the DNA TGTGCCAGCAGAGGGGACAGTCGGTGGGAGACCCAGTACTTC. Residues: CASRGDSRWETQYF.

In its sample, this clone was seen once. The V and J genes are TRBV6-5 and TRBJ2-2; possibly TRBD1 for D (5 bases). With 6 bases removed from V and 0 bases from J, the gap between germline ends came to 8 bases. Germline loops: CDR1 MNHEY, CDR2 SVGAGI. This CDR3 comprises 14 residues. The DNA for the CDR3 is TGTGCCAGCAGACAGGCACCGAACACCGGGGAGCTGTTTTTT. This gives the protein CASRQAPNTGELFF.

V is TRBV7-9 and J is TRBJ2-2; 13 bases are shared with TRBD2. The length of the CDR3 is 16 residues. The V and J ends lost 0 bases and 6 bases, in that order; junction bases with no gene match: 1. Germline CDR1 and CDR2: SEHNR and FQNEAQ (reference sequence). The chain's CDR3 is CASSLAGLAGPGELFF. The CDR3 nucleotides are TGTGCCAGCAGCTTAGCGGGACTAGCGGGGCCCGGGGAGCTGTTTTTT.

In its sample, this clone ranks as large. The chain joins TRBV28 to TRBJ2-3; D is unresolved. The CDR3 has 16 residues. Trimming pared 1 base from V and 5 bases from J, leaving 16 bases between. Germline assignment: CDR1 MDHEN and CDR2 SYDVKM. Here the CDR3 reads CASSLLGRLVVDTQYF. CDR3 coding DNA: TGTGCCAGCAGTTTATTGGGTAGGCTAGTAGTAGATACGCAGTATTTT.

The chain couples TRBV6-6 to TRBJ1-1; possibly TRBD1 for D (5 bases). Germline V gives CDR1 MNHNY, CDR2 SVGAGI (reference sequence). The CDR3 is made up of 14 amino acids. Deletions cut 2 bases from V and 4 bases from J, with 11 bases between. The CDR3 sequence is CASSYGGGVTEAFF. DNA for the CDR3: TGTGCCAGCAGTTACGGAGGAGGGGTCACTGAAGCTTTCTTT.

The V and J genes are TRBV3-1 (or the pseudogene TRBV3-2) and TRBJ2-3; D might be TRBD1 (6 bases). V was shortened by 2 bases and J by 3 bases, with 18 bases between the two germline ends. The germline V gene has CDR1 LGHDT and CDR2 YNNKEL (reference sequence). CDR3 length: 17 residues. CDR3: CASSQSGQNRRTDTQYF. The CDR3 coding sequence is TGTGCCAGCAGCCAATCCGGACAGAACCGTCGGACAGATACGCAGTATTTT.